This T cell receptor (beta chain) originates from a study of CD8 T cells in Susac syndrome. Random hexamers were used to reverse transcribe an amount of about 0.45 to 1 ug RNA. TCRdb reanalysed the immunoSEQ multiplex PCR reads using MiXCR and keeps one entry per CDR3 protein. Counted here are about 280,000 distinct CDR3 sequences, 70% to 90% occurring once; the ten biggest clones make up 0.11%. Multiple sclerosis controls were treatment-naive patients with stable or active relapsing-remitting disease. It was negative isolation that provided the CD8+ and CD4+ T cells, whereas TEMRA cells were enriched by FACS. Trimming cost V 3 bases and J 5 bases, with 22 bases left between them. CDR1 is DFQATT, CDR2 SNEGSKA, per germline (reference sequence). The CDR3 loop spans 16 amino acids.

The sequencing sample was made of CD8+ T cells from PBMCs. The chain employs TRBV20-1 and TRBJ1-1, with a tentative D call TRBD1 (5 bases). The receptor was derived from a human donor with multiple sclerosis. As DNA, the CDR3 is TGCAGTGCTAGGAAGGGTTCTTTCGCGGGGGGGACTGAAGCTTTCTTT. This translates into CSARKGSFAGGTEAFF.